The 22 T cell receptor beta chains reported below all come from one sample, sequenced in a study of Ad26.COV2.S vaccination and SARS-CoV-2 variants (dated by TCRdb to the early 2020s). Library preparation was by the immunoSEQ multiplex PCR assay. Imported from immuneACCESS, the table was reduced by TCRdb to in-frame sequences with V and J called. These copies leave out some clones; in studies compared against another copy, an unresolved V gene accounts for under half, and the cause of the remainder is not known. The sample contains about 350,000 clones, 92% of them found a single time. Around 4% of the sample is held by the ten biggest clonotypes. The time point label for this specimen denotes: individuals recovered from natural SARS-CoV-2 infection. The specimen was peripheral blood, collected after recovery from COVID-19. These receptors were taken from a human donor who had recovered from COVID-19.

V gene TRBV13 combines with J gene TRBJ2-5; TRBD1 or TRBD2 may be the D gene (6 bases each). The CDR3 consists of 15 residues. Germline V gives CDR1 PRHDT, CDR2 FYEKMQ (reference sequence). V was trimmed by 1 base and J by 5 bases, leaving 14 bases between them. DNA of the CDR3: TGTGCCAGCAGCTTAGAGGGACATCGGGGGGAGACCCAGTACTTC. Translation gives CASSLEGHRGETQYF.

In its sample, this clone was seen once. CDR3 loop: CATSRDLGRKLGRYEQYF. The CDR3 DNA sequence: TGTGCCACCAGCAGAGACCTTGGGAGGAAGTTGGGGCGCTACGAGCAGTACTTC. V gene TRBV15 combines with J gene TRBJ2-7; a weak D match, TRBD2 (6 bases). This CDR3 spans 18 amino acids. The germline V gene has CDR1 LNHNV and CDR2 YYDKDF (reference sequence). Trimming removed 0 bases from V and 3 bases from J, with 21 bases in between. Looking up the rest from reference TRBV15 and TRBJ2-7 gives the full variable domain: DAMVIQNPRYQVTQFGKPVTLSCSQTLNHNVMYWYQQKSSQAPKLLFHYYDKDFNNEADTPDNFQSRRPNTSFCFLDIRSPGLGDTAMYLCATSRDLGRKLGRYEQYFGPGTRLTVT.

Only one count was recorded for this clone. The chain uses TRBV6-5 and TRBJ1-3; no definite D call. V lost 6 bases and J lost 0, with 12 bases in between. Germline V gives CDR1 MNHEY, CDR2 SVGAGI. This CDR3 is built from 15 residues. This chain's CDR3 is CASSLGVGSGNTIYF. As DNA, the CDR3 is TGTGCCAGCAGCCTCGGGGTTGGCTCTGGAAACACCATATATTTT.

The rearrangement links TRBV15 to TRBJ2-7; D gene ambiguous. Germline V gene lookup returns CDR1 LNHNV and CDR2 YYDKDF (reference sequence). This CDR3 has 13 residues. V lost 1 base to trimming and J lost 7 bases, with 11 bases between them. The CDR3 coding sequence is TGTGCCACCAGCAGAGGTGACCTCGGGGAGCAGTACTTC. Translation: CATSRGDLGEQYF.

This rearrangement joins TRBV10-2 to TRBJ2-5, with D maybe TRBD2 (7 bases). Trimming left V 3 bases short and J 5 bases short, with 13 bases between. CDR1 is WSHSY, CDR2 SAAADI, per germline. The CDR3 runs to 14 residues. CDR3 residues: CASSDSGGTETQYF. CDR3 bases: TGCGCCAGCAGTGACTCGGGGGGCACGGAGACCCAGTACTTC.

This clone occurred once. This sequence joins TRBV19 and TRBJ2-7; 12 nucleotides align to TRBD2. The germline CDR1 and CDR2 sequences are LNHDA and SQIVND (reference sequence). Unmatched junction bases numbered 8, after V lost 7 bases and J lost 1 base. This CDR3 region has 16 residues. CDR3 DNA sequence: TGTGCCAGTAAATCGAGACTAGCGGGGGAATCCTACGAGCAGTACTTC. It codes for CASKSRLAGESYEQYF.

This clone was picked up a small number of times. The J gene is TRBJ1-6, the V gene TRBV3-1 (or the pseudogene TRBV3-2); D is uncertain. The CDR3 is 15 amino acids. The germline V and J ends were trimmed by 4 bases and 7 bases, with 14 bases remaining between them. Germline loops: CDR1 LGHDT, CDR2 YNNKEL (reference sequence). The CDR3 loop reads CASSPHEAANSPLHF. CDR3 coding DNA: TGTGCCAGCAGCCCCCATGAGGCAGCGAATTCACCCCTCCACTTT.

The gene calls are TRBV3-1 (or the pseudogene TRBV3-2) and TRBJ1-3, with a possible D match to TRBD1 (5 bases). The CDR3 length is 15 residues. V lost 1 base and J 2 bases, leaving 9 bases between the germline ends. Germline V gene lookup returns CDR1 LGHDT and CDR2 YNNKEL (reference sequence). The CDR3 nucleotides are TGTGCCAGCAGCCAAGGAAAAGGGGCTGGAAACACCATATATTTT. It translates to CASSQGKGAGNTIYF.

The chain joins TRBV2 to TRBJ2-2; D possibly corresponds to TRBD1 (6 bases). This CDR3 comprises 14 residues. CDR1 and CDR2 (germline): SNHLY, FYNNEI. V was clipped by 6 bases and J by 5 bases, with 13 bases between them. CDR3 sequence (DNA): TGTGCCAGCAGGACACTTAGGGGGACCGGGGAGCTGTTTTTT. Amino acids: CASRTLRGTGELFF.

The V gene is TRBV11-1, the J gene TRBJ2-5; D may be TRBD1 (6 bases). V shed 5 bases and J shed 5 bases, with 6 bases lying between them. Germline assignment: CDR1 SGHAT and CDR2 FQDESV (reference sequence). CDR3 size: 11 residues. CDR3 amino acids: CASSQGETQYF. CDR3 in DNA: TGTGCCAGCAGCCAGGGGGAGACCCAGTACTTC.

The gene calls are TRBV5-1 and TRBJ2-3; D unresolved. The CDR3 spans 13 residues. The germline V and J ends were trimmed by 0 bases and 5 bases, with 7 bases remaining between them. In germline, CDR1 is SGHRS, CDR2 YFSETQ. In DNA form, the CDR3 reads TGCGCCAGCAGCTTGGGGTCTCTAGATACGCAGTATTTT. Its translation is CASSLGSLDTQYF.

In this sample, this clone turned up once. The V call is TRBV19, the J call TRBJ1-2; TRBD1 matches at 8 bases. The CDR3 length is 13 residues. The germline CDR1 and CDR2 sequences are LNHDA and SQIVND (reference sequence). V gave up 6 bases and J gave up 3 bases; unmatched junction bases: 3. The CDR3 loop reads CASSGGQDYGYTF. The CDR3 nucleotides are TGTGCCAGTAGCGGGGGACAGGACTATGGCTACACCTTC.

The chain combines TRBV4-1 with TRBJ1-5; D is unresolved. The germline V gene encodes CDR1 MGHRA and CDR2 YSYEKL. V lost 0 bases, J lost 0 bases, and 12 bases lay in between. The CDR3 extends over 17 amino acids. CDR3 loop: CASSQDETFHSNQPQHF. CDR3 in DNA: TGCGCCAGCAGCCAAGACGAGACCTTCCATAGCAATCAGCCCCAGCATTTT.

This chain connects TRBV5-6 to TRBJ1-5; 7 bases agree with TRBD1. Germline V gene sequence: CDR1 SGHDT, CDR2 YYEEEE. This CDR3 spans 15 amino acids. With 2 bases clipped from V and 0 bases from J, the junction kept 2 bases outside the gene matches. The CDR3 is CASSLQGYSNQPQHF. CDR3 coding DNA: TGTGCCAGCAGCTTACAGGGGTATAGCAATCAGCCCCAGCATTTT.

This clone was seen only a few times. The chain uses TRBV7-6 and TRBJ1-6, with 7 bases aligning to TRBD1. From germline, CDR1 is SGHVS and CDR2 FNYEAQ. V dropped 4 bases and J dropped 8; count of bases not matched to a gene: 5. This CDR3 is 14 amino acids long. The CDR3 is CASSSGQEYSPLHF. The DNA of the CDR3 is TGTGCCAGCAGCTCCGGACAGGAGTATTCACCCCTCCACTTT.

V gene TRBV4-3 combines with J gene TRBJ1-1; TRBD1 agrees at 9 bases. There are 15 residues in the CDR3. V was pared by 3 bases and J by 10 bases, with 12 bases of the junction left unmatched. Germline V CDR1 and CDR2: LGHNA, YSLEER. CDR3 in DNA: TGCGCCAGCAGCCATTCTTTAGTGTGGGACAGGGTAGCTTTCTTT. It codes for CASSHSLVWDRVAFF.

In the case of this clone: The limits of the CDR3 on the DNA are not certain, so only TCRdb's listed CDR3 is given. The rearrangement links TRBV6-5 to TRBJ2-3; TRBD2 is the table's D call, not checked against the DNA. Germline CDR1 and CDR2: MNHEY and SVGAGI. The CDR3 region is 16 residues in length, termini included. The CDR3 reads CASSSSIGTGLDTQYF.

The genes are TRBV10-1 and TRBJ2-7; D perhaps matches TRBD2 (5 bases). In germline, CDR1 is WNHNN, CDR2 SYGVQD (reference sequence). V lost 0 bases and J 7 bases, leaving 10 bases between the germline ends. The CDR3 is 13 amino acids. The DNA of the CDR3 is TGCGCCAGCAGTGAGTCGACTCGGGGAGAGCAGTACTTC. Translation gives CASSESTRGEQYF.

Ten or more counts support this clone. The chain joins TRBV2 to TRBJ1-6; D may be TRBD1 (5 bases). Trimming cost V 4 bases and J 10 bases, with 20 bases left between them. The CDR3 is made up of 16 amino acids. Germline V gene sequence: CDR1 SNHLY, CDR2 FYNNEI. CDR3 in DNA: TGTGCCAGCAGTGTCTTCCCAGGGTCGGGGAACTCACCCCTCCACTTT. Translated, it gives CASSVFPGSGNSPLHF.

V is TRBV7-9 and J is TRBJ2-3; 12 bases match TRBD2. V trimming: 6 bases; J trimming: 5 bases; junction bases outside the gene matches: 9. This CDR3 has 16 amino acids. Germline CDR1 reads SEHNR; CDR2 reads FQNEAQ (reference sequence). The CDR3 DNA is TGTGCCAGCAGTCTTACTAGCGGGGGGTTAGAAGATACGCAGTATTTT. This encodes CASSLTSGGLEDTQYF.

The chain carries TRBV7-6 and TRBJ2-2, with 9 bases aligning to TRBD1. The V segment lost 1 base and the J segment 4 bases; nucleotides outside the gene matches: 1. Germline CDR1 is SGHVS and CDR2 is FNYEAQ. The length of the CDR3 is 15 residues. The CDR3, as DNA: TGTGCCAGCAGCTTAGGACAGGGGGTCACCGGGGAGCTGTTTTTT. The encoded protein is CASSLGQGVTGELFF.

With respect to this clone: In the same sample, other DNA sequences code for this CDR3. The gene calls are TRBV27 and TRBJ1-6; the match to TRBD1 covers 11 bases. This CDR3 is built from 17 residues. The germline gives CDR1 MNHEY, CDR2 SMNVEV (reference sequence). With 3 bases clipped from V and 10 bases from J, the junction kept 11 bases outside the gene matches. The CDR3 DNA follows: TGTGCCAGCAGTTTGCCAACTAGGGACAGGGGGTTATCACCCCTCCACTTT. Protein product: CASSLPTRDRGLSPLHF.